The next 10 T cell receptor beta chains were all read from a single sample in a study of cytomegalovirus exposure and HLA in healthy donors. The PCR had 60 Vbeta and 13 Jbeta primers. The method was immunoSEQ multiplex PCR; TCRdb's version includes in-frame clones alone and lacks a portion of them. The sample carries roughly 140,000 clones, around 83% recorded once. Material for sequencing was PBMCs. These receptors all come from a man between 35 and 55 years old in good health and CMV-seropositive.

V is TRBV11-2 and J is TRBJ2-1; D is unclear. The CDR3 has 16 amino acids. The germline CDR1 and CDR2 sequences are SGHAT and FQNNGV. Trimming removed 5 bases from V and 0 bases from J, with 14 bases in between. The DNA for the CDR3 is TGTGCCAGCAGCCGGTCGGGTTCCTTCTCCTACAATGAGCAGTTCTTC. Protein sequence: CASSRSGSFSYNEQFF.

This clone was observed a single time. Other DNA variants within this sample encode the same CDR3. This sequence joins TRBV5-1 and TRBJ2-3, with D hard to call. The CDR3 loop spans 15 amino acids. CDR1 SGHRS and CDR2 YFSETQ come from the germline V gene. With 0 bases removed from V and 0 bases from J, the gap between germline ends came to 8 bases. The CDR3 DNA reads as TGCGCCAGCAGCTTGGAAGCGTCTAGCACAGATACGCAGTATTTT. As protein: CASSLEASSTDTQYF. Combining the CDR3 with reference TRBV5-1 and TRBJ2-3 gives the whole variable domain KAGVTQTPRYLIKTRGQQVTLSCSPISGHRSVSWYQQTPGQGLQFLFEYFSETQRNKGNFPGRFSGRQFSNSRSEMNVSTLELGDSALYLCASSLEASSTDTQYFGPGTRLTVL.

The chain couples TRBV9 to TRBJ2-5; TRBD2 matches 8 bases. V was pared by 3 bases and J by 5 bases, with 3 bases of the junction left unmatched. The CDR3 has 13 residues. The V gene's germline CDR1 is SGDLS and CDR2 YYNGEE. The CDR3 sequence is CASSAPGGETQYF. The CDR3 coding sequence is TGTGCCAGCAGCGCCCCGGGAGGGGAGACCCAGTACTTC.

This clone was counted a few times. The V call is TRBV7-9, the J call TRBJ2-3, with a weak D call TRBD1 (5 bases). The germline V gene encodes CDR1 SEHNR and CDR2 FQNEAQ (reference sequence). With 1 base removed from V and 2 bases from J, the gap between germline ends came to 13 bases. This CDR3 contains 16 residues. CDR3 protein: CASSLGGAGATDTQYF. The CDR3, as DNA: TGTGCCAGCAGCTTAGGTGGGGCAGGCGCCACAGATACGCAGTATTTT.

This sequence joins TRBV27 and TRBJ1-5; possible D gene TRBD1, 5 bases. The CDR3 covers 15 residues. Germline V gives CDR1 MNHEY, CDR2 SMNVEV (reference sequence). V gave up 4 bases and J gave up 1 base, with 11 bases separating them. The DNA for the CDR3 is TGTGCCAGCAGTTGGGGGGGAGGGAGCAATCAGCCCCAGCATTTT. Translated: CASSWGGGSNQPQHF.

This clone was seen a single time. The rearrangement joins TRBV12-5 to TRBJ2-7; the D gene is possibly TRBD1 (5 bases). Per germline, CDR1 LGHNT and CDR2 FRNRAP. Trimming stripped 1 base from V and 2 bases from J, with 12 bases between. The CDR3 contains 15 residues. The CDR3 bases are TGTGCTAGTGGTTTGGATCAGGGTGGCCCCTACGAGCAGTACTTC. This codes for CASGLDQGGPYEQYF.

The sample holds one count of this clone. CDR3 DNA sequence: TGCAGCGTTGTTACGGGGGAGGGGTCCGGGGAGCTGTTTTTT. Translated: CSVVTGEGSGELFF. This chain connects TRBV29-1 to TRBJ2-2, with TRBD2 matching over 7 bases. The CDR3 is 14 residues long. Germline loops: CDR1 SQVTM, CDR2 ANQGSEA. V gave up 4 bases and J gave up 6 bases; unmatched junction bases: 8.

CDR3 DNA sequence: TGTGCCAGCAGCCTCAATACAGGAAAACAAGAGACCCAGTACTTC. It specifies CASSLNTGKQETQYF. V gene TRBV7-3 combines with J gene TRBJ2-5, with a tentative D call TRBD1 (5 bases). The V gene lost 5 bases and the J gene lost 2 bases, with 15 bases spanning the gap. From germline, CDR1 is SGHTA and CDR2 FQGTGA. This CDR3 spans 15 amino acids.

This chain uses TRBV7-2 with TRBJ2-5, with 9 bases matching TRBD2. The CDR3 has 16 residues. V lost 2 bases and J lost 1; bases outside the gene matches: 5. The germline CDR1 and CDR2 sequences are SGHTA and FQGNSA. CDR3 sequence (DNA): TGTGCCAGCAGCTTATCTGGCGGGGGGGTCCAAGAGACCCAGTACTTC. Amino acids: CASSLSGGGVQETQYF.

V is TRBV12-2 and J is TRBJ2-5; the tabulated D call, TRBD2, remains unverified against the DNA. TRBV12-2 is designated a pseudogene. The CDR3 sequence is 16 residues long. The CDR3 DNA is TGTGCAAGTCGCTTTATTTCTGTACTCGGTCAAGAGACCCAGTACTTC. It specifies CASRFISVLGQETQYF.